Below, 15 T cell receptor beta chains from the same sample are listed, as sequenced in a study of control samples from healthy donors and cancer patients. Here immunoSEQ multiplex PCR was the method, and the copy in TCRdb shows in-frame clones only, minus some. The sample records 94,000 or so clones, around 85% being singletons. The sample consisted of PBMCs. The receptors here all came from a man between 65 and 79 years old with lung cancer.

The chain carries TRBV2 and TRBJ2-3, with TRBD2 matching over 11 bases. The CDR3 contains 19 residues. The germline CDR1 and CDR2 sequences are SNHLY and FYNNEI. V lost 0 bases to trimming and J lost 0 bases; unmatched junction nucleotides: 8. The CDR3 spells CASSEAAVAGGLSTDTQYF. CDR3 nucleotides: TGTGCCAGCAGTGAAGCTGCGGTAGCGGGGGGGCTGAGCACAGATACGCAGTATTTT.

This chain links TRBV7-4 with TRBJ2-7, with D tentatively TRBD1 (6 bases). The germline V and J ends were trimmed by 4 bases and 0 bases, with 22 bases remaining between them. Germline CDR1 SGHVT, CDR2 SQSDAQ. This CDR3 has 18 amino acids. CDR3 protein: CASSSSKQGPGSSYEQYF. The CDR3 bases are TGTGCCAGCAGCTCATCCAAGCAGGGGCCGGGGAGCTCCTACGAGCAGTACTTC.

V and J are TRBV18 and TRBJ1-1; D ambiguous. The CDR3 has 13 amino acids. Trimming removed 6 bases at V and 2 bases at J, with 10 bases between. Germline lookup yields CDR1 KGHSH and CDR2 LQKENI. CDR3 nucleotides: TGTGCCAGCTCGAAAGGAGGAAACACTGAAGCTTTCTTT. Protein: CASSKGGNTEAFF. The full variable domain, in which reference TRBV18 and TRBJ1-1 provide the parts outside the CDR3, is NAGVMQNPRHLVRRRGQEARLRCSPMKGHSHVYWYRQLPEEGLKFMVYLQKENIIDESGMPKERFSAEFPKEGPSILRIQQVVRGDSAAYFCASSKGGNTEAFFGQGTRLTVV.

The chain links TRBV18 to TRBJ2-3; 7 nucleotides align to TRBD1. This CDR3 comprises 16 residues. The germline V gene encodes CDR1 KGHSH and CDR2 LQKENI. Losses at the gene ends were 1 base for V and 0 bases for J; bases not matched to a gene: 4. Here the CDR3 DNA reads TGTGCCAGCTCACCACTCGAGGGGGCGAGCACAGATACGCAGTATTTT. Translated: CASSPLEGASTDTQYF. The variable domain in full, completed from reference TRBV18 and TRBJ2-3, reads NAGVMQNPRHLVRRRGQEARLRCSPMKGHSHVYWYRQLPEEGLKFMVYLQKENIIDESGMPKERFSAEFPKEGPSILRIQQVVRGDSAAYFCASSPLEGASTDTQYFGPGTRLTVL.

The V gene is TRBV14, the J gene TRBJ2-7, with D hard to call. V lost 1 base and J 9 bases, leaving 7 bases between the germline ends. Germline values: CDR1 SGHDN, CDR2 FVKESK. The CDR3 has 11 amino acids. CDR3 DNA sequence: TGTGCCAGCAGCCAAGGGCCGGGGCAGTACTTC. This sequence encodes CASSQGPGQYF.

The genes are TRBV7-9 and TRBJ2-1; the D gene could be TRBD1 or TRBD2 (5 bases each). This CDR3 region has 13 residues. Germline values: CDR1 SEHNR, CDR2 FQNEAQ (reference sequence). Trimming took off 3 bases at V and 8 bases at J, with 11 bases between the two ends. The CDR3 nucleotides read TGTGCCAGCAGCTTGACAGTGGGGGATGAGCAGTTCTTC. Translation: CASSLTVGDEQFF.

This clone has just one count. J is TRBJ1-2 and V is TRBV27, with 7 bases matching TRBD1. The CDR3 spans 15 residues. Germline assignment: CDR1 MNHEY and CDR2 SMNVEV (reference sequence). Trimming removed 7 bases from V and 4 bases from J; junction bases left unmatched: 12. The CDR3 protein is CASTLTGRKGYGYTF. CDR3 DNA sequence: TGTGCCAGCACCCTGACAGGGAGGAAAGGCTATGGCTACACCTTC.

This chain uses TRBV7-2 with TRBJ2-1; the match to TRBD2 covers 15 bases. There are 17 residues in the CDR3. V was clipped by 1 base and J by 4 bases; unmatched bases: 2. Germline CDR1 SGHTA, CDR2 FQGNSA. The CDR3 sequence: CASSLGGLAGGYNEQFF. CDR3 in DNA: TGTGCCAGCAGCTTAGGAGGACTAGCGGGGGGGTACAATGAGCAGTTCTTC.

The V and J genes are TRBV28 and TRBJ2-3; D call uncertain. The germline CDR1 and CDR2 sequences are MDHEN and SYDVKM. The CDR3 runs to 17 residues. V gave up 6 bases and J gave up 0 bases, with 19 bases separating them. The CDR3 DNA reads TGTGCCAGCAGCTCCACCCGGATCCCGGGCAGCACAGATACGCAGTATTTT. Translation: CASSSTRIPGSTDTQYF.

This sequence joins TRBV9 and TRBJ2-2; D is uncertain. The V gene's germline CDR1 is SGDLS and CDR2 YYNGEE. CDR3 size: 12 residues. The V end was cut by 4 bases, the J end by 3 bases, with 4 bases between. CDR3 sequence (DNA): TGTGCCAGCAGCCCACACACCGGGGAGCTGTTTTTT. This codes for CASSPHTGELFF.

The chain couples TRBV4-3 to TRBJ2-7, with D tentatively TRBD1 (6 bases). CDR1 and CDR2 from the germline V gene are LGHNA and YSLEER. Trimming shortened V by 3 bases and J by 1 base, and 16 bases separated the two germline ends. CDR3 size: 16 residues. CDR3 nucleotides: TGCGCCAGCAGCCAGGGCTCAGGGGCGGCATCCTACGAGCAGTACTTC. This codes for CASSQGSGAASYEQYF.

In its sample, this clone was seen a few times. The chain links TRBV4-1 to TRBJ1-2, with D possibly being TRBD1 (6 bases). The CDR3 length is 14 residues. V dropped 0 bases and J dropped 5 bases, with 10 bases sitting between them. Per germline, CDR1 MGHRA and CDR2 YSYEKL. The CDR3 protein is CASSQEAGDYGYTF. In DNA, the CDR3 is TGCGCCAGCAGCCAAGAGGCAGGGGATTATGGCTACACCTTC.

The rearrangement uses TRBV6-8 and TRBJ2-7; the match to TRBD2 covers 7 bases. From germline, CDR1 is MNHGY and CDR2 SAAAGT. V was clipped by 8 bases and J by 1 base; unmatched bases: 8. This CDR3 region has 14 residues. The CDR3: CASYAGVPSYEQYF. The CDR3 DNA reads TGTGCCAGCTACGCGGGGGTTCCATCCTACGAGCAGTACTTC.

This clone has just one count. This chain uses TRBV28 with TRBJ1-6; D possibly corresponds to TRBD1 (6 bases). Deletions cut 5 bases from V and 7 bases from J, with 12 bases between. The CDR3 sequence is 14 residues long. The germline V gene has CDR1 MDHEN and CDR2 SYDVKM. The CDR3: CASSEGGGNSPLHF. The CDR3 nucleotides read TGTGCCAGCAGTGAGGGGGGTGGGAATTCACCCCTCCACTTT.

The chain links TRBV5-1 to TRBJ2-1; D gene uncertain. Germline CDR1 and CDR2: SGHRS and YFSETQ. Trimming removed 3 bases from V and 4 bases from J, with 2 bases in between. The length of the CDR3 is 11 residues. The CDR3 DNA reads TGCGCCAGCAGCTCGTACAATGAGCAGTTCTTC. As protein: CASSSYNEQFF.